This TCR beta chain emerged from a study of CD8 T cells in Susac syndrome. Findings of the study overall: A relatively small number of individuals underwent TCR sequencing and HLA analysis.

The RNA input was about 0.5 to 1 ug, and it was reverse transcribed with random hexamers. TCR beta CDR3 was amplified by immunoSEQ covering 54 Vbeta and 13 Jbeta. TCRdb processed the immunoSEQ multiplex PCR reads anew with MiXCR; each CDR3 protein has one entry. The table shows around 170,000 distinct CDR3 sequences, with around 94% occurring only once. TEMRA cells were FACS-enriched, unlike CD8+ and CD4+ T cells, which were negatively isolated. V lost 3 bases and J lost 5, with 14 bases in between. The germline gives CDR1 SGHNT, CDR2 YYREEE (reference sequence). The CDR3 is made up of 14 amino acids. Points on this clonotype: Its antigen is still unknown.

This receptor was taken from a human donor with Susac syndrome. Sequencing was done on a sample of CD4+ T cells from PBMCs. The rearrangement joins TRBV5-4 to TRBJ1-2; D unresolved. CDR3 in amino acids: CASSSPPGDYGYTF. For the CDR3, the DNA is TGTGCCAGCAGCTCGCCCCCGGGTGATTATGGCTACACCTTC.